This TCR beta chain came from a study of OX40 agonist ivuxolimab in advanced cancers. The wider study: Hepatocellular carcinoma, melanoma, renal cell or head and neck cancer occurred in dose-escalation patients. The mean age was 60 years, ranging from roughly 23 to 79, with about four fifths of participants male. Partial responses were observed in three patients, of whom one had hepatocellular carcinoma and two had cutaneous melanoma. Findings and limits, study-wide: In CD8+ T cells, expanded clones were on average more numerous than in CD4+.

Notes on this clone: No antigen is known for it.

Measured with immunoSEQ multiplex PCR; TCRdb has only the in-frame clones, and not every one. Of some 97,000 clones in the sample, almost 90% are singletons; the top ten hold 0.15% to 0.2%. The clonotype comes from an adult with an advanced solid tumor such as melanoma, head and neck, liver or kidney cancer. The sequencing here drew on CD4+ or CD8+ T cells sorted from blood, taken in a trial of the OX40 agonist ivuxolimab.

The CDR3 DNA reads TGTGCCAGCAGTTCCTTGGGGGTTGGGGAAAAACTGTTTTTT. Its protein product is CASSSLGVGEKLFF. The V and J genes are TRBV28 and TRBJ1-4; weak D call: TRBD1 (5 bases). CDR3 length: 14 amino acids. From germline, CDR1 is MDHEN and CDR2 SYDVKM. V lost 4 bases, J lost 8 bases, and 14 bases lay in between.